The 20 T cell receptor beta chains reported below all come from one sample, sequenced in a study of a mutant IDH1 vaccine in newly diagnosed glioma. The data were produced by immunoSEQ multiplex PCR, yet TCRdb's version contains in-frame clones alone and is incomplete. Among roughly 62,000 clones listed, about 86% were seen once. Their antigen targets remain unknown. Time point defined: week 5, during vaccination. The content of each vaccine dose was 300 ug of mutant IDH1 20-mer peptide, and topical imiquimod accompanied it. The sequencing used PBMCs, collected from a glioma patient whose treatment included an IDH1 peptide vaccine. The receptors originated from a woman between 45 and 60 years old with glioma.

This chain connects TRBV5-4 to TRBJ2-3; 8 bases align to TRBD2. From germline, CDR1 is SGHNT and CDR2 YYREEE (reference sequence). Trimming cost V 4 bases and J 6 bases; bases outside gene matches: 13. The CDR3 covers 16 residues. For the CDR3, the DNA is TGTGCCAGCAGCAGGGGGGGGACTAGAGCTTACGATACGCAGTATTTT. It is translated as CASSRGGTRAYDTQYF.

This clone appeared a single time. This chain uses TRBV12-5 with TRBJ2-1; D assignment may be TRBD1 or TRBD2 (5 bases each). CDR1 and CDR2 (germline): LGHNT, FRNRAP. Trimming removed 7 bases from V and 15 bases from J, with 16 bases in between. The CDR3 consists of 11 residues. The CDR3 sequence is CASAGAGPGFF. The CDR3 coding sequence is TGTGCTAGTGCCGGGGCCGGGCCAGGGTTCTTC.

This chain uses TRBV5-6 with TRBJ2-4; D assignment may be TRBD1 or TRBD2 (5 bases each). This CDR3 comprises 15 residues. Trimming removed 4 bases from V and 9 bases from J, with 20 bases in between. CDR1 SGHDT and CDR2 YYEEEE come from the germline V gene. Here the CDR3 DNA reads TGTGCCAGCAGCCCCGATGCGGGCAGGGACGGCATTCAGTACTTC. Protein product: CASSPDAGRDGIQYF.

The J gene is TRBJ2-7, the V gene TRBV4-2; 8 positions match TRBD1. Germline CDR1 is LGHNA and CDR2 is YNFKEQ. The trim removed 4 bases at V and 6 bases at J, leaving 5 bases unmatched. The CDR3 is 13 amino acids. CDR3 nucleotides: TGTGCCAGCAGCCCCGAGACAGGGGTCGAGCAGTACTTC. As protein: CASSPETGVEQYF.

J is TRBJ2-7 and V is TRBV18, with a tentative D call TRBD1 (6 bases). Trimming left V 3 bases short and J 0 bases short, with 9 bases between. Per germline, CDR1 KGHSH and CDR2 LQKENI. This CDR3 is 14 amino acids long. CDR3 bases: TGTGCCAGCTCACCGGACAGAAGCTCCTACGAGCAGTACTTC. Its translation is CASSPDRSSYEQYF. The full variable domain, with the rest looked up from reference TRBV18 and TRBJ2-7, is NAGVMQNPRHLVRRRGQEARLRCSPMKGHSHVYWYRQLPEEGLKFMVYLQKENIIDESGMPKERFSAEFPKEGPSILRIQQVVRGDSAAYFCASSPDRSSYEQYFGPGTRLTVT.

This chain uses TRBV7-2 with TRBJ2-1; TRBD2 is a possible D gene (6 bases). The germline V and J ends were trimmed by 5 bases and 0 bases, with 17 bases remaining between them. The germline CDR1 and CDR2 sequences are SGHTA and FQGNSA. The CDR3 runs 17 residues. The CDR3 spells CASSPAGSPSSYNEQFF. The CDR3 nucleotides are TGTGCCAGCAGCCCAGCGGGTTCCCCGAGCTCCTACAATGAGCAGTTCTTC.

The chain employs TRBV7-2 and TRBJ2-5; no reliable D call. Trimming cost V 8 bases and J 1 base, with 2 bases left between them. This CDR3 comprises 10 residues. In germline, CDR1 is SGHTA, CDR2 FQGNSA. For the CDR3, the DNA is TGTGCCAGCGGCCAAGAGACCCAGTACTTC. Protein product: CASGQETQYF.

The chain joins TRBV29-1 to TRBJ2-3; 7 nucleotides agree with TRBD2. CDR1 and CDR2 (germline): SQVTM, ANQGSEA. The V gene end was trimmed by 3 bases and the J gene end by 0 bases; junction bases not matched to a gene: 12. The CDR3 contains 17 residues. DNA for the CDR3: TGCAGCGTTGAGACGGGGGGATCTTCGGGGAGCACAGATACGCAGTATTTT. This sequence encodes CSVETGGSSGSTDTQYF.

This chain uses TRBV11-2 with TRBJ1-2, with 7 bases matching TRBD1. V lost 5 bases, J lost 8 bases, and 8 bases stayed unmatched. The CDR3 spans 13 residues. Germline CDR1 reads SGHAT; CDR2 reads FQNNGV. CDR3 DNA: TGTGCCAGCAGCGGAAGATACAGGGGCGGCTACACCTTC. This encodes CASSGRYRGGYTF.

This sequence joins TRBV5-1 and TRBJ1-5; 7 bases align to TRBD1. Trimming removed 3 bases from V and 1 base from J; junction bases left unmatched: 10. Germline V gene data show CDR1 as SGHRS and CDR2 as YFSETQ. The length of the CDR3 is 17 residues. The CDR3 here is CASSSSYRGGSNQPQHF. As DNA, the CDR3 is TGCGCCAGCAGCTCCTCCTACAGGGGAGGAAGCAATCAGCCCCAGCATTTT.

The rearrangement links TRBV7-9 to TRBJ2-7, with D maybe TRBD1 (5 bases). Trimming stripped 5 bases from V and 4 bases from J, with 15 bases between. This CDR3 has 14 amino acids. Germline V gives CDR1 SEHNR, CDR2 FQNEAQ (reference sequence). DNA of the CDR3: TGTGCCAGCAGCCACCCTGGGGCGCCGTACGAGCAGTACTTC. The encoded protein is CASSHPGAPYEQYF.

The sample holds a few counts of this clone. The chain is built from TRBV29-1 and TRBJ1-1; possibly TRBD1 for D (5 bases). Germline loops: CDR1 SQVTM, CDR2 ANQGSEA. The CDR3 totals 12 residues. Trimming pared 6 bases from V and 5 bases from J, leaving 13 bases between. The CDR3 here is CSVARQSTEAFF. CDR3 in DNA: TGCAGCGTCGCCCGACAGAGTACTGAAGCTTTCTTT.

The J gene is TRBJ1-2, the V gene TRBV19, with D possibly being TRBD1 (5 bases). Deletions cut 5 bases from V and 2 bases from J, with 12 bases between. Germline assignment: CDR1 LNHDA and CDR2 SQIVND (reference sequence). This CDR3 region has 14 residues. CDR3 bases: TGTGCCAGTAGTCTCAGGGATGGCAACTATGGCTACACCTTC. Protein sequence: CASSLRDGNYGYTF.

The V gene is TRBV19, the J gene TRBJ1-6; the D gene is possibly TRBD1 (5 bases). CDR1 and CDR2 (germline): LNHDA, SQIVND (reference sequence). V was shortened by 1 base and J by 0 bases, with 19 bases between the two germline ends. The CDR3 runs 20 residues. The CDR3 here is CASSIVGTYLPSSYNSPLHF. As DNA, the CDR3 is TGTGCCAGTAGTATAGTGGGGACTTACCTCCCGAGCTCCTATAATTCACCCCTCCACTTT.

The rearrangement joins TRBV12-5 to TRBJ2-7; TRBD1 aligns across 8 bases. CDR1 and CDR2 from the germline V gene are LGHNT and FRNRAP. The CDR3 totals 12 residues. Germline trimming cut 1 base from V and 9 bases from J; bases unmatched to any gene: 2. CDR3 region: CASGLGTGRQYF. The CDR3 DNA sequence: TGTGCTAGTGGTTTGGGGACAGGGCGGCAGTACTTC.

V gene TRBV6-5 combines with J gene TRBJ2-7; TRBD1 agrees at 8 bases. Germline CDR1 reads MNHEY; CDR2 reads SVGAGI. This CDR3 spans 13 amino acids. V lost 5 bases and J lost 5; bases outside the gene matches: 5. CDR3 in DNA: TGTGCCAGCAGTCCGGACAGGGACAACGAGCAGTACTTC. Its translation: CASSPDRDNEQYF.

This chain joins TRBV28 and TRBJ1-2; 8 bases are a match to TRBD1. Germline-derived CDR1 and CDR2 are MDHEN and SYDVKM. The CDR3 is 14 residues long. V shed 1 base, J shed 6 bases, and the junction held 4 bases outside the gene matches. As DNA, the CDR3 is TGTGCCAGCAGTTTATTCAGGGGGCGAAATGGCTACACCTTC. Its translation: CASSLFRGRNGYTF.

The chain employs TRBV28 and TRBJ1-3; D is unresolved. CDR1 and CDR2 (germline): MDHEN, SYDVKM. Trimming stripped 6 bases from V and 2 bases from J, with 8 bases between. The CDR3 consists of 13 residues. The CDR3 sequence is CASSPPPGNTIYF. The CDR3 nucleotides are TGTGCCAGCAGCCCCCCCCCTGGAAACACCATATATTTT.

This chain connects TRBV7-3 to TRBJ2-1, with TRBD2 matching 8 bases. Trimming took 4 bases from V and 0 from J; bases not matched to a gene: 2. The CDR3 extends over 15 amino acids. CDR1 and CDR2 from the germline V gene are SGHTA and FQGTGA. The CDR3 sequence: CASSSGGASYNEQFF. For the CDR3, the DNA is TGTGCCAGCAGCTCCGGGGGGGCCTCCTACAATGAGCAGTTCTTC.

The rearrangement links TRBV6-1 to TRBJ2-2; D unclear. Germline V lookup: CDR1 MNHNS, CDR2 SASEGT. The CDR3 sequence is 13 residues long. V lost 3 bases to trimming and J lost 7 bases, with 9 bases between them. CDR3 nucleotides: TGTGCCAGCAGTGAGGTTTGGAGCGGGGAGCTGTTTTTT. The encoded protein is CASSEVWSGELFF.